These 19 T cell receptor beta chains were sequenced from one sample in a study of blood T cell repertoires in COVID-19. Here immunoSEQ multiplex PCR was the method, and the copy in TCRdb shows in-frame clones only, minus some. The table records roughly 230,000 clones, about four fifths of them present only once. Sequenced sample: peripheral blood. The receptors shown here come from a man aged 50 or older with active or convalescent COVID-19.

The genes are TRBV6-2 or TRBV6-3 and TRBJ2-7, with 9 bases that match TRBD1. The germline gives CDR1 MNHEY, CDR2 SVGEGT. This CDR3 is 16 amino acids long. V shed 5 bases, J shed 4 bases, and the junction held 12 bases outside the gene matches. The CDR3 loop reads CASSHETGGILYEQYF. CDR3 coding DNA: TGTGCCAGCAGTCACGAGACAGGGGGAATTCTGTACGAGCAGTACTTC.

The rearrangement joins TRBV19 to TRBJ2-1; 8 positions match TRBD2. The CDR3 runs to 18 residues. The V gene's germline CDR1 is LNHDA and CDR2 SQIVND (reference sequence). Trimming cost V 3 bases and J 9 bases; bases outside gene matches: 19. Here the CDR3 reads CASSISGVGTSGGSEQFF. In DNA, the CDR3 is TGTGCCAGTAGTATCTCAGGGGTCGGGACTAGTGGGGGCAGTGAGCAGTTCTTC.

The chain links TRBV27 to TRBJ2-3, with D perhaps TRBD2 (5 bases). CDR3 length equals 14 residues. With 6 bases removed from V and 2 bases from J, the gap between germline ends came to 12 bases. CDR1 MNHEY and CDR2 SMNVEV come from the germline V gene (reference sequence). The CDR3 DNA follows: TGTGCCAGCAGGGACTCCCTCCCCACAGATACGCAGTATTTT. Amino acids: CASRDSLPTDTQYF.

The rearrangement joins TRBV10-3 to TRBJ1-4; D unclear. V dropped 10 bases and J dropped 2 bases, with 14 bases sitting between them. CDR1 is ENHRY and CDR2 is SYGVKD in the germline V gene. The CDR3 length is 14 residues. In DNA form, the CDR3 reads TGTGCCACCGCCCCCGGGTCGACTAATGAAAAACTGTTTTTT. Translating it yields CATAPGSTNEKLFF.

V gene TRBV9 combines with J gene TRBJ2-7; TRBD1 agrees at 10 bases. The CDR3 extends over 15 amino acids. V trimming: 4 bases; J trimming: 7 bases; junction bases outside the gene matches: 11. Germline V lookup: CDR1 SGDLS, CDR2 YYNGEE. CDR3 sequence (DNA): TGTGCCAGCAGCAGGGACAGGGGCCCGACCGGTGAGCAGTACTTC. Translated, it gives CASSRDRGPTGEQYF.

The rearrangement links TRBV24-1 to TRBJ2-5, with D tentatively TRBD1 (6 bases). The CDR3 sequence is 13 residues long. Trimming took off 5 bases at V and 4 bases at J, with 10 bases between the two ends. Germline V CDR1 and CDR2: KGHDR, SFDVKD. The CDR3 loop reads CATSAGVGETQYF. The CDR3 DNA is TGTGCCACCAGTGCAGGGGTGGGAGAGACCCAGTACTTC.

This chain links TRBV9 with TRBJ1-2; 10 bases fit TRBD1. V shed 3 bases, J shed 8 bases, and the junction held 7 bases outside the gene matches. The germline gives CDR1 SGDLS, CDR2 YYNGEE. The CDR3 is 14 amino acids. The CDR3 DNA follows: TGTGCCAGCAGCGCGACAGGGGGCTTCAAGGGCTACACCTTC. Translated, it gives CASSATGGFKGYTF. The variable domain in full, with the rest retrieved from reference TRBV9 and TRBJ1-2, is DSGVTQTPKHLITATGQRVTLRCSPRSGDLSVYWYQQSLDQGLQFLIQYYNGEERAKGNILERFSAQQFPDLHSELNLSSLELGDSALYFCASSATGGFKGYTFGSGTRLTVV.

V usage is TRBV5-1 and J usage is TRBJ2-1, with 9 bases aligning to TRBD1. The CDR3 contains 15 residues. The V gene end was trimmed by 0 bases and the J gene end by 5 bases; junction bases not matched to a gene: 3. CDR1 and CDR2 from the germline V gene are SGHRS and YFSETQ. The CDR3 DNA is TGCGCCAGCAGCTTGGGACAGGGGGGGCACAATGAGCAGTTCTTC. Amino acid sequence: CASSLGQGGHNEQFF.

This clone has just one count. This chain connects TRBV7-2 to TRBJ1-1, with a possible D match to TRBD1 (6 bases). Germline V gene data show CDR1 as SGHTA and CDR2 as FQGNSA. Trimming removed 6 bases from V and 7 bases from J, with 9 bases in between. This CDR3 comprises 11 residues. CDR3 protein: CASSPGVEAFF. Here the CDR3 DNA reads TGTGCCAGCAGTCCAGGGGTTGAAGCTTTCTTT.

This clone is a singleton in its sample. The chain's CDR3 is CASSVEPVGNTEAFF. CDR3 bases: TGTGCCAGCAGCGTAGAACCCGTCGGGAACACTGAAGCTTTCTTT. V gene TRBV7-8 combines with J gene TRBJ1-1; D remains ambiguous. CDR3 size: 15 residues. CDR1 SGHVS and CDR2 FQNEAQ come from the germline V gene. Trimming left V 5 bases short and J 1 base short, with 14 bases between. Full variable domain (outside the CDR3, taken from reference TRBV7-8 and TRBJ1-1): GAGVSQSPRYKVAKRGQDVALRCDPISGHVSLFWYQQALGQGPEFLTYFQNEAQLDKSGLPSDRFFAERPEGSVSTLKIQRTQQEDSAVYLCASSVEPVGNTEAFFGQGTRLTVV.

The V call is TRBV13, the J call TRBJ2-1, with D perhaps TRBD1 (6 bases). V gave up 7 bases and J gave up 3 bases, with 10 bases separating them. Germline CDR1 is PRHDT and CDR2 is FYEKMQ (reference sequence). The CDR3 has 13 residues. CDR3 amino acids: CASTRTDYNEQFF. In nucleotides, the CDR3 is TGTGCCAGCACCCGGACAGACTACAATGAGCAGTTCTTC.

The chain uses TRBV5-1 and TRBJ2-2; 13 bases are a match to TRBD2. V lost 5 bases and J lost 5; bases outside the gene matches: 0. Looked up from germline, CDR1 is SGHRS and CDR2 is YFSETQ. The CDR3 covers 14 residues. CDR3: CASRTSGGTGELFF. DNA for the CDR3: TGCGCCAGCAGGACTAGCGGGGGGACCGGGGAGCTGTTTTTT.

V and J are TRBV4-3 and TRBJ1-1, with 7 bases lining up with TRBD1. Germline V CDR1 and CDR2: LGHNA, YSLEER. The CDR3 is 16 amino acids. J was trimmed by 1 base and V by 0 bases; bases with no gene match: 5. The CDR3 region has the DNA TGCGCCAGCAGCCAAGATACAGGGGTACCGAACACTGAAGCTTTCTTT. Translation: CASSQDTGVPNTEAFF.

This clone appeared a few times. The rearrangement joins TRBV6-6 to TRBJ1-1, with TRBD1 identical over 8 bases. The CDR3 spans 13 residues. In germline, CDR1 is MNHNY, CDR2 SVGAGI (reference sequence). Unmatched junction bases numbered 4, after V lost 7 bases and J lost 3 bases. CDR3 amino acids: CASTRGPDTEAFF. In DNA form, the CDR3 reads TGTGCCAGCACCAGGGGGCCAGACACTGAAGCTTTCTTT.

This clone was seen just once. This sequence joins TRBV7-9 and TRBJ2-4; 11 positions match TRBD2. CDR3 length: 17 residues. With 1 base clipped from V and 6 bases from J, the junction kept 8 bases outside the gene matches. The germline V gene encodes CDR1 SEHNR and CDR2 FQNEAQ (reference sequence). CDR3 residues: CASSLVSGGAVGNIQYF. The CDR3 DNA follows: TGTGCCAGCAGCTTAGTTAGCGGGGGGGCCGTAGGAAACATTCAGTACTTC.

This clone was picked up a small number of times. The CDR3 nucleotides are TGTGCCAGCATCGGAGGGGGCGTCGACTATGGCTACACCTTC. Translated: CASIGGGVDYGYTF. The chain joins TRBV2 to TRBJ1-2; 7 nucleotides line up with TRBD1. The V and J ends lost 7 bases and 3 bases, in that order; junction bases with no gene match: 8. There are 14 residues in the CDR3. The V gene's germline CDR1 is SNHLY and CDR2 FYNNEI.

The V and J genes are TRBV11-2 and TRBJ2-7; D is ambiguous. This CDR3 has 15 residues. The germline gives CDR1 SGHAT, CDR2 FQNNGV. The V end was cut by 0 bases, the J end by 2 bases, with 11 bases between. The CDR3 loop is CASSLDIGDPYEQYF. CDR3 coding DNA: TGTGCCAGCAGCTTAGATATCGGTGATCCCTACGAGCAGTACTTC.

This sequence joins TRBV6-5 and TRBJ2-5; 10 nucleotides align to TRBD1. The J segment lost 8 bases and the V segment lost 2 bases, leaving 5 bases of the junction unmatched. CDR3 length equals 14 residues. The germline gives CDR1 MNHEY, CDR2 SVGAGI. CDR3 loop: CASSYPRTGGTQYF. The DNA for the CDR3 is TGTGCCAGCAGTTACCCCCGGACAGGGGGTACCCAGTACTTC.

CDR3 region: CASSKTGWGYEQYF. The CDR3 region has the DNA TGTGCCAGCAGTAAGACAGGGTGGGGCTACGAGCAGTACTTC. This chain joins TRBV6-5 and TRBJ2-7, with TRBD1 identical over 7 bases. The CDR3 spans 14 residues. Germline assignment: CDR1 MNHEY and CDR2 SVGAGI. V gave up 5 bases and J gave up 3 bases; unmatched junction bases: 7.